What follows are 22 T cell receptor beta chains derived from one specimen sequenced in a study of blood T cell repertoires in COVID-19. Clones were read by immunoSEQ multiplex PCR, and TCRdb kept only the in-frame ones, dropping some. The sample lists approximately 130,000 clones; over 70% were seen once. Sequenced input: peripheral blood. Receptors originate from a man aged 80 or over with acute or convalescent COVID-19.

The V gene is TRBV10-3, the J gene TRBJ1-4; 8 bases are shared with TRBD1. CDR3 length equals 14 residues. Germline lookup yields CDR1 ENHRY and CDR2 SYGVKD. V shed 6 bases and J 6 bases; nucleotides not matched to a gene: 6. CDR3 nucleotides: TGTGCCATCAGCCCGACAGGGGTCGATGAAAAACTGTTTTTT. Amino acids: CAISPTGVDEKLFF.

This clone was detected many times. The gene calls are TRBV5-1 and TRBJ2-2; possible D gene TRBD1, 5 bases. The CDR3 has 14 amino acids. Per germline, CDR1 SGHRS and CDR2 YFSETQ. The V end lost 4 bases, the J end lost 2 bases, and 9 bases lay between the germline ends. The chain's CDR3 is CASSKQGNTGELFF. The CDR3 DNA sequence: TGCGCCAGCAGCAAGCAGGGAAACACCGGGGAGCTGTTTTTT.

DNA for the CDR3: TGTGCCAGCAGCCAAGATCTGGGGAGCGGCTCCTACAATGAGCAGTTCTTC. Protein product: CASSQDLGSGSYNEQFF. The V and J genes are TRBV14 and TRBJ2-1; perhaps TRBD2 as D (5 bases). CDR1 SGHDN and CDR2 FVKESK come from the germline V gene. CDR3 length equals 17 residues. Deletions cut 0 bases from V and 0 bases from J, with 12 bases between.

This clone is a singleton in its sample. The rearrangement links TRBV18 to TRBJ1-2; tentative D call: TRBD1 (6 bases). V shed 6 bases and J shed 2 bases, with 19 bases lying between them. The germline V gene has CDR1 KGHSH and CDR2 LQKENI. This CDR3 spans 16 amino acids. The CDR3 protein is CASSPGAQGRNYGYTF. CDR3 nucleotides: TGTGCCAGCTCCCCCGGGGCCCAGGGGCGAAACTATGGCTACACCTTC.

Only one count was recorded for this clone. J is TRBJ2-3 and V is TRBV19; 8 bases agree with TRBD2. Germline V gene lookup returns CDR1 LNHDA and CDR2 SQIVND (reference sequence). The CDR3 has 14 residues. After removal of 8 bases from V and 0 bases from J, the junction contained 4 bases not matched to a gene. The DNA for the CDR3 is TGTGCCAGTTCTCGGGGGGGTAGCACAGATACGCAGTATTTT. The encoded protein is CASSRGGSTDTQYF. The variable domain in full, completed from reference TRBV19 and TRBJ2-3, reads DGGITQSPKYLFRKEGQNVTLSCEQNLNHDAMYWYRQDPGQGLRLIYYSQIVNDFQKGDIAEGYSVSREKKESFPLTVTSAQKNPTAFYLCASSRGGSTDTQYFGPGTRLTVL.

The chain joins TRBV7-9 to TRBJ2-5, with D perhaps matching TRBD1 (7 bases). Trimming cost V 2 bases and J 1 base, with 14 bases left between them. Germline lookup yields CDR1 SEHNR and CDR2 FQNEAQ (reference sequence). This CDR3 comprises 16 residues. The CDR3: CASSLLAGGFQETQYF. CDR3 bases: TGTGCCAGCAGCTTATTGGCAGGGGGGTTCCAAGAGACCCAGTACTTC.

This clone appeared once. This chain links TRBV5-1 with TRBJ2-7; TRBD1 matches 9 bases. Germline V gene sequence: CDR1 SGHRS, CDR2 YFSETQ. Trimming removed 4 bases from V and 9 bases from J; junction bases left unmatched: 14. This CDR3 contains 15 residues. The CDR3 protein is CASSATDRGFFVQYF. In nucleotides, the CDR3 is TGCGCCAGCAGCGCCACGGACAGGGGCTTTTTTGTGCAGTACTTC.

The chain links TRBV7-2 to TRBJ2-3, with 11 positions matching TRBD2. Trimming took 5 bases from V and 5 from J; bases not matched to a gene: 12. The CDR3 runs to 17 residues. The germline gives CDR1 SGHTA, CDR2 FQGNSA. The CDR3 here is CASSLTGTSGGRDTQYF. CDR3 bases: TGTGCCAGCAGCCTCACGGGGACTAGCGGCGGGAGAGATACGCAGTATTTT.

The chain uses TRBV11-2 and TRBJ2-1, with D tentatively TRBD2 (6 bases). V gave up 5 bases and J gave up 0 bases, with 8 bases separating them. Germline CDR1 reads SGHAT; CDR2 reads FQNNGV. This CDR3 comprises 14 residues. This CDR3 is CASSRTNSYNEQFF. Here the CDR3 DNA reads TGTGCCAGCAGCCGGACTAACTCCTACAATGAGCAGTTCTTC.

The count of this clone is one. This chain links TRBV3-1 (or the pseudogene TRBV3-2) with TRBJ2-1; TRBD2 agrees at 12 bases. Looked up from germline, CDR1 is LGHDT and CDR2 is YNNKEL (reference sequence). The CDR3 sequence is 22 residues long. The V and J ends lost 1 base and 0 bases, in that order; junction bases with no gene match: 16. Here the CDR3 reads CASSQAGNRLAGVLSSYNEQFF. DNA of the CDR3: TGTGCCAGCAGCCAAGCAGGGAACCGACTAGCGGGGGTCTTGAGCTCCTACAATGAGCAGTTCTTC.

This clone occurred a few times. J is TRBJ2-7 and V is TRBV7-9, with TRBD1 identical over 7 bases. V shed 1 base, J shed 3 bases, and the junction held 6 bases outside the gene matches. The germline gives CDR1 SEHNR, CDR2 FQNEAQ (reference sequence). This CDR3 comprises 15 residues. CDR3 amino acids: CASSLGQGVFYEQYF. CDR3 sequence (DNA): TGTGCCAGCAGCTTAGGACAGGGAGTCTTCTACGAGCAGTACTTC.

The rearrangement uses TRBV6-5 and TRBJ2-2; D not resolved. Trimming took 0 bases from V and 3 from J, leaving 8 bases between them. The CDR3 extends over 15 amino acids. CDR1 is MNHEY and CDR2 is SVGAGI in the germline V gene. The CDR3 region is CASSYSSRYTGELFF. DNA of the CDR3: TGTGCCAGCAGTTACTCGTCCAGGTACACCGGGGAGCTGTTTTTT.

The chain carries TRBV6-5 and TRBJ2-2; TRBD1 might be the D (6 bases). Trimming took off 2 bases at V and 0 bases at J, with 7 bases between the two ends. Germline V gives CDR1 MNHEY, CDR2 SVGAGI. The CDR3 is made up of 15 amino acids. This chain's CDR3 is CASSYGGPNTGELFF. The CDR3 bases are TGTGCCAGCAGTTACGGGGGCCCGAACACCGGGGAGCTGTTTTTT.

This chain links TRBV5-5 with TRBJ1-1; D uncertain. From germline, CDR1 is SGHKS and CDR2 YYEKEE (reference sequence). The germline V and J ends were trimmed by 9 bases and 3 bases, with 15 bases remaining between them. The CDR3 is 13 residues long. The CDR3, as DNA: TGTGCCACCTCTTCCCAAGCTGACACTGAAGCTTTCTTT. The encoded protein is CATSSQADTEAFF.

V usage is TRBV3-1 (or the pseudogene TRBV3-2) and J usage is TRBJ2-5; 7 positions agree with TRBD2. The CDR3 covers 15 residues. V lost 4 bases, J lost 2 bases, and 7 bases stayed unmatched. Germline values: CDR1 LGHDT, CDR2 YNNKEL (reference sequence). In DNA form, the CDR3 reads TGTGCCAGCAGCCCCTCCGGGACTAAACAAGAGACCCAGTACTTC. Translating it yields CASSPSGTKQETQYF.

This clone was seen once. V and J are TRBV19 and TRBJ2-1; 10 bases fit TRBD2. The CDR3 totals 14 residues. Germline loops: CDR1 LNHDA, CDR2 SQIVND (reference sequence). The V gene end was trimmed by 7 bases and the J gene end by 5 bases; junction bases not matched to a gene: 5. CDR3 sequence reads: CASKRGGQHNEQFF. Here the CDR3 DNA reads TGTGCCAGTAAGCGGGGGGGTCAGCACAATGAGCAGTTCTTC.

Only a few counts were recorded for this clone. The chain recombines TRBV5-4 with TRBJ1-6; 9 nucleotides match TRBD1. The CDR3 loop spans 13 amino acids. V lost 7 bases to trimming and J lost 7 bases; unmatched junction nucleotides: 3. Germline-derived CDR1 and CDR2 are SGHNT and YYREEE (reference sequence). For the CDR3, the DNA is TGTGCCAGCGCGGGACAGGGAAATTCACCCCTCCACTTT. Translating gives CASAGQGNSPLHF.

The rearrangement uses TRBV7-2 and TRBJ2-4; D unresolved. Trimming left V 1 base short and J 1 base short, with 8 bases between. CDR3 length: 15 amino acids. Per the germline V gene, CDR1 is SGHTA and CDR2 is FQGNSA. CDR3 loop: CASSLVVVAKNIQYF. CDR3 bases: TGTGCCAGCAGCTTAGTAGTTGTGGCCAAAAACATTCAGTACTTC.

This clone was recorded only once. The chain carries TRBV7-9 and TRBJ2-7, with D possibly being TRBD1 (6 bases). Germline V lookup: CDR1 SEHNR, CDR2 FQNEAQ (reference sequence). The ends were cut back, 5 bases at V and 1 base at J, with 18 bases in the middle. This CDR3 comprises 16 residues. The DNA for the CDR3 is TGTGCCAGCAGCCCCACTATTACGACAGGATCCTACGAGCAGTACTTC. Translated, it gives CASSPTITTGSYEQYF.

CDR3 DNA: TGTGCCAGCAGTGCGAGACAGGGGTACAATGAGCAGTTCTTC. Amino acids: CASSARQGYNEQFF. The V gene is TRBV25-1, the J gene TRBJ2-1; 8 bases match TRBD1. Germline V lookup: CDR1 MGHDK, CDR2 SYGVNS. The V gene end was trimmed by 4 bases and the J gene end by 4 bases; junction bases not matched to a gene: 3. CDR3 length: 14 residues.

This clone occurred a few times. The CDR3 spells CASSQGPGKRSSYNSPLHF. CDR3 in DNA: TGTGCCAGCAGCCAAGGACCCGGGAAGAGGAGCTCCTATAATTCACCCCTCCACTTT. This chain joins TRBV3-1 (or the pseudogene TRBV3-2) and TRBJ1-6; D remains ambiguous. Trimming shortened V by 1 base and J by 0 bases, and 16 bases separated the two germline ends. Per germline, CDR1 LGHDT and CDR2 YNNKEL (reference sequence). CDR3 length: 19 residues.

CDR3 DNA sequence: TGTGCCAGCAGCCCTACCGGGACAGCGACTGGCTACACCTTC. It encodes CASSPTGTATGYTF. The chain joins TRBV6-4 to TRBJ1-2; 7 positions match TRBD1. CDR3 length equals 14 residues. Germline values: CDR1 MRHNA, CDR2 SNTAGT. Trimming at V came to 6 bases and at J to 7 bases, leaving 11 bases not matched to a gene.